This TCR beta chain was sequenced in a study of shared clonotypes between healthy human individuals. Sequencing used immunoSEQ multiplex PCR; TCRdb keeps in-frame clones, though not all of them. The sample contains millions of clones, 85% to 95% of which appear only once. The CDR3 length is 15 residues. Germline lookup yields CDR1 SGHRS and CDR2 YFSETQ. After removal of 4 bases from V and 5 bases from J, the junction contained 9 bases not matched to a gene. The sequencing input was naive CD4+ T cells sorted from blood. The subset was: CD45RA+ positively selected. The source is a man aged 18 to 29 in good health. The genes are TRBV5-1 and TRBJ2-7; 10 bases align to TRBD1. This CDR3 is CASSLGPGQGNEQYF. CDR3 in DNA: TGCGCCAGCAGCCTGGGGCCGGGACAGGGGAACGAGCAGTACTTC.